This T cell receptor beta chain was identified during a study of blood T cell repertoires in COVID-19. Germline V CDR1 and CDR2: ENHRY, SYGVKD. V shed 6 bases, J shed 6 bases, and the junction held 13 bases outside the gene matches. This CDR3 has 16 amino acids. This clone has just one count. Only in-frame clones appear in the TCRdb table, and some are missing; sequencing was by immunoSEQ multiplex PCR. The data hold about 14,000 clones, with around 90% observed a single time. Sequencing used peripheral blood. This sequence was found in a human donor with active COVID-19. The donor label of this sample is uncertain. The rearrangement links TRBV10-3 to TRBJ2-3; 9 bases map to TRBD2. The CDR3 loop is CAISPGVAGDGDTQYF. CDR3 bases: TGTGCCATCAGCCCCGGGGTAGCGGGAGACGGGGATACGCAGTATTTT.